This T cell receptor (beta chain) was retrieved from a study of T cells in Graves' hyperthyroidism and ophthalmopathy. Study-level points and caveats: Blood shared most expanded thyroid clonotypes above 0.001. Ophthalmopathy stood apart from stable hyperthyroidism in a 13 V-J model.

Germline V CDR1 and CDR2: DFQATT, SNEGSKA (reference sequence). The CDR3 runs 17 residues. The ends lost 5 bases at V and 7 bases at J; junction bases unmatched: 19. This clonotype was picked up a small number of times. The antigen remains unidentified. PBMCs were derived from roughly 10 ml fresh peripheral blood. The investigators amplified TCR beta CDR3 regions from RNA transcripts. Initially, a first-round RT-PCR of the TCR CDR3 employed the HTBI primer set. Each CDR3 protein is one row after TCRdb ran MiXCR on the multiplex PCR reads. The data show over 700,000 distinct CDR3 sequences, 35% seen once.

This receptor was taken from a middle-aged woman with Graves' hyperthyroidism. This chain connects TRBV20-1 to TRBJ1-2; TRBD1 matches 10 bases. Sequencing was performed on blood. The CDR3: CSAPRQGATRLGFGYTF. DNA of the CDR3: TGCAGTGCTCCCCGACAGGGGGCGACACGTCTTGGGTTTGGCTACACCTTC.